These T cell receptor beta chains were read from a single sample in a study of metastatic and nonmetastatic thyroid tumors. TCRdb re-clonotyped the PCR reads through MiXCR. The data contain 30,000 to 40,000 clones, roughly 19% of them singletons. Input material: blood. The receptors here all came from a female donor with papillary thyroid cancer or a benign thyroid nodule (not recorded which). Some clones in this sample may be carry-over from other donors' samples. The CDR3 runs from the conserved cysteine through the conserved F or W. D genes are given only for firm matches. Size is omitted from some rows. Given values are once, few, many or a class for expanded clones.

TGTGCCAGCAGCTTAGCGACGAGGGCCCGGATGCTGGAGACCCAGTACTTC CASSLATRARMLETQYF TRBJ2-5 TRBV13 many NA
TGTGCCAGCAGTTACTCGAGTACCGGGCGTGGGGAAAAACTGTTTTTT CASSYSSTGRGEKLFF TRBJ1-4 TRBV6-6 many NA
TGTGCCAGCAGTCCGTATGGGGCAGGAACGGCCTACGAGCAGTACTTC CASSPYGAGTAYEQYF TRBJ2-7 TRBV2 many NA
TGTGCCAGCAGCTTACGCTGGGAGCAGTTCTTC CASSLRWEQFF TRBJ2-1 TRBV7-2 many NA
TGTGCCAGCAGGGGGACAAATCAGCCCCAGCATTTT CASRGTNQPQHF TRBJ1-5 TRBV6-1 NA NA
TGTGCCAGCAGTTATACCGGGACTTCCTATGGCTACACCTTC CASSYTGTSYGYTF TRBJ1-2 TRBV6-5 medium-sized NA
TGCAGTGCCGCTTCGGGGGGGGGTCCCACAGATACGCAGTATTTT CSAASGGGPTDTQYF TRBJ2-3 TRBV20-1 NA TRBD2
TGTGCCAGCAGCCAGGGGGAGCTGTTTTTT CASSQGELFF TRBJ2-2 TRBV2 many NA
TGTGCCAGCTACGACAGGGGGCTCGGGAACACTGAAGCTTTCTTT CASYDRGLGNTEAFF TRBJ1-1 TRBV6-2/TRBV6-3 medium-sized TRBD1
TGTGCCAGCAGCCAAGTGGGAGAGACCCAGTACTTC CASSQVGETQYF TRBJ2-5 TRBV14 many NA
TGTGCCAGCAGTTCAAAGCTCGGACAATTCTCTGGAAACACCATATATTTT CASSSKLGQFSGNTIYF TRBJ1-3 TRBV6-5 few NA
TGTGCCAGCAGGCCCACTAGCGGGAGGGCCGGAACCGGGGAGCTGTTTTTT CASRPTSGRAGTGELFF TRBJ2-2 TRBV6-1 NA TRBD2
TGTGCCAGTAGTACCCAGTTTGGGGGCAATCAGCCCCAGCATTTT CASSTQFGGNQPQHF TRBJ1-5 TRBV19 NA NA
TGTGCCAGCAGTTCCCTCCGGGGGGGGGCCGGGGATGAGCAGTTCTTC CASSSLRGGAGDEQFF TRBJ2-1 TRBV6-5 few TRBD2